This TCR beta chain is drawn from a study of blood T cell repertoires in COVID-19. Germline CDR1 reads MDHEN; CDR2 reads SYDVKM. Trimming shortened V by 8 bases and J by 7 bases, and 15 bases separated the two germline ends. The CDR3 totals 13 residues. Assay used: immunoSEQ multiplex PCR; TCRdb lists only in-frame clones, some missing. The table shows fewer than 700,000 clones, with approximately 91% occurring only once. Material: peripheral blood. This clonotype originated in a woman between 50 and 59 years old with COVID-19, enrolled during active disease. This sequence joins TRBV28 and TRBJ1-5, with D tentatively TRBD1 (5 bases). CDR3 in amino acids: CASLLQGGQPQHF. The CDR3 nucleotides are TGTGCCAGCCTGCTGCAGGGAGGGCAGCCCCAGCATTTT.